This TCR beta chain derives from a study of T-cell reconstitution after alpha-beta-depleted transplantation in children. Study outcomes and limitations: Alpha-beta T cells about two months after transplant reportedly derived from several hundred expanded graft clones. At day 60, the high TCRbeta diversity found in some patients originated from recipient T cells and thymic progenitors that had survived. T-cell numbers and diversity one year post-transplant derived largely from freshly generated T cells.

For TCRbeta, the library was prepared with unique molecular identifiers. TCRdb reanalysed the PCR reads using MiXCR and keeps one entry per CDR3 protein. The sample shows hundreds of thousands of distinct CDR3 sequences, about an eighth of them seen only once. This clonotype was detected only a few times. Its antigen is unidentified. Trimming shortened V by 3 bases and J by 2 bases, and 11 bases separated the two germline ends. There are 14 residues in the CDR3. The receptor's source is a male patient younger than 18 who had a stem cell transplant for acute myeloid leukemia, so the T cells may come from the graft donor. The sample here was PBMCs, mostly from graft donor cells, taken 360 days after TCRalphabeta/CD19-depleted stem cell transplant. V is TRBV12-3 or TRBV12-4 and J is TRBJ2-7; the D is unclear. This chain's CDR3 is CASSFPGAPYEQYF. In DNA form, the CDR3 reads TGTGCCAGCAGTTTCCCGGGCGCCCCCTACGAGCAGTACTTC.